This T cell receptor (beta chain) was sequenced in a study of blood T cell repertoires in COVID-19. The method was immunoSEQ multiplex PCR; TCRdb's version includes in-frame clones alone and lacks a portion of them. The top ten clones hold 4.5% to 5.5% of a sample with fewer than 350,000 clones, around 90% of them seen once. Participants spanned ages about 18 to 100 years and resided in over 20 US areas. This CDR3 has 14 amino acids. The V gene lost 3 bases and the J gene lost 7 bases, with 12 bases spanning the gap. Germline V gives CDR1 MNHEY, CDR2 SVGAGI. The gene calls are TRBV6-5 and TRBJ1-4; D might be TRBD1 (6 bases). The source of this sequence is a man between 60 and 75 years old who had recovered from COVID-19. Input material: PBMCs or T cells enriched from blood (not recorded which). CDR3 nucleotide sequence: TGTGCCAGCAGTTATAAACAGGGAGTTGAAAAACTGTTTTTT. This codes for CASSYKQGVEKLFF.